Each of the 25 T cell receptor beta chains below was sequenced from the same sample in a study of regulatory T cells in long-lasting Graves disease. The time point was: persistent/refractory GD, antithyroid drugs over 5 years with positive TRAb. From RNA extracted from PBMCs, the TCR library was made. Construction of TCR beta libraries relied on iRepertoire HTBI primers and on Arm-PCR targeting CDR3 regions. TCRdb re-called the multiplex PCR reads with MiXCR, one entry per CDR3 protein. The sample has 400,000 or so distinct CDR3 sequences, around 24% seen once. Sequenced material: peripheral blood mononuclear cells (PBMCs), taken when the disease was refractory, from a patient treated with antithyroid drugs. The source is a female donor with Graves disease.

This clonotype appeared a few times. In nucleotides, the CDR3 is TGTGCCAGCAGCCCCGGAGGGACGACGAACACCGGGGAGCTGTTTTTT. It specifies CASSPGGTTNTGELFF. The chain employs TRBV9 and TRBJ2-2; weak D call: TRBD2 (6 bases). V gave up 4 bases and J gave up 0 bases, with 13 bases separating them. Germline assignment: CDR1 SGDLS and CDR2 YYNGEE. The CDR3 length is 16 residues.

This clonotype was detected many times. This chain links TRBV2 with TRBJ1-1; no clear D gene. Germline V CDR1 and CDR2: SNHLY, FYNNEI. V lost 6 bases and J 5 bases, leaving 13 bases between the germline ends. This CDR3 comprises 13 residues. The CDR3 loop reads CASRGLTRTEAFF. CDR3 coding DNA: TGTGCCAGCAGAGGACTGACAAGAACTGAAGCTTTCTTT.

J is TRBJ1-5 and V is TRBV7-9, with 8 bases fitting TRBD1. This CDR3 region has 16 residues. Germline V gene data show CDR1 as SEHNR and CDR2 as FQNEAQ (reference sequence). Trimming at V came to 1 base and at J to 2 bases, leaving 4 bases not matched to a gene. CDR3 DNA: TGTGCCAGCAGCTTAGGGACAGGGAGGCGCAATCAGCCCCAGCATTTT. As protein: CASSLGTGRRNQPQHF. The variable domain in full, completed from reference TRBV7-9 and TRBJ1-5, reads DTGVSQNPRHKITKRGQNVTFRCDPISEHNRLYWYRQTLGQGPEFLTYFQNEAQLEKSRLLSDRFSAERPKGSFSTLEIQRTEQGDSAMYLCASSLGTGRRNQPQHFGDGTRLSIL.

This chain links TRBV6-1 with TRBJ1-1; D is ambiguous. Germline CDR1 MNHNS, CDR2 SASEGT. This CDR3 has 15 residues. V lost 3 bases and J 1 base, leaving 12 bases between the germline ends. CDR3 residues: CASSEGRLENTEAFF. The CDR3 coding sequence is TGTGCCAGCAGTGAGGGGAGACTTGAGAACACTGAAGCTTTCTTT.

This clonotype occurred many times. The chain couples TRBV2 to TRBJ1-6; maybe TRBD1 (5 bases). This CDR3 has 15 amino acids. Trimming pared 7 bases from V and 8 bases from J, leaving 18 bases between. The germline V gene has CDR1 SNHLY and CDR2 FYNNEI. The CDR3 nucleotides are TGTGCCAGCACCACATCACGGGGGACGCATTCACCCCTCCACTTT. Translated, it gives CASTTSRGTHSPLHF.

This clonotype was counted a few times. CDR3 loop: CATSEKGYGYTF. CDR3 nucleotides: TGTGCCACCAGTGAGAAGGGCTATGGCTACACCTTC. The genes are TRBV24-1 and TRBJ1-2; D unresolved. The V end was cut by 4 bases, the J end by 4 bases, with 6 bases between. The CDR3 has 12 amino acids. The germline V gene has CDR1 KGHDR and CDR2 SFDVKD.

The rearrangement joins TRBV20-1 to TRBJ2-5; possibly TRBD1 for D (5 bases). The CDR3 is 12 amino acids. CDR1 and CDR2 from the germline V gene are DFQATT and SNEGSKA (reference sequence). The V and J ends lost 6 bases and 0 bases respectively, with 8 bases between them. In DNA form, the CDR3 reads TGCAGTGCCCGACAGCACCAAGAGACCCAGTACTTC. Translating it yields CSARQHQETQYF.

The sample holds a few counts of this clonotype. At one of its ends the junction is not consistent with the germline gene, which may arise from a read error. The chain couples TRBV29-1 to TRBJ2-2; 8 bases are shared with TRBD2. This CDR3 is built from 18 residues. From germline, CDR1 is SQVTM and CDR2 ANQGSEA. The CDR3 coding sequence is TGCAGCCTTGAGGTAGCGGGATGGAACCGTGGTAACACCGGGGAGCTGTTTTTT. Amino acids: CSLEVAGWNRGNTGELFF.

This clonotype was observed a handful of times. The chain is built from TRBV10-3 and TRBJ1-5; 7 bases map to TRBD1. The germline V gene encodes CDR1 ENHRY and CDR2 SYGVKD. V lost 0 bases to trimming and J lost 1 base; unmatched junction nucleotides: 0. The CDR3 has 15 amino acids. This chain's CDR3 is CAISESRGSNQPQHF. DNA of the CDR3: TGTGCCATCAGTGAGTCCAGGGGGAGCAATCAGCCCCAGCATTTT.

The chain is built from TRBV29-1 and TRBJ2-4; D may be TRBD2 (6 bases). The V gene's germline CDR1 is SQVTM and CDR2 ANQGSEA. This CDR3 contains 12 residues. V shed 4 bases and J shed 11 bases, with 15 bases lying between them. For the CDR3, the DNA is TGCAGCGTTGTCGCGGGGCGGTGGGTTCAGTACTTC. Encoded protein: CSVVAGRWVQYF.

A remark on this clonotype: A much larger clone sits a single nucleotide away, making a read error possible. The chain recombines TRBV12-3 or TRBV12-4 with TRBJ2-7; D gene ambiguous. The CDR3 consists of 14 residues. Trimming stripped 5 bases from V and 8 bases from J, with 19 bases between. CDR3: CASSPIQRPYKQYF. The CDR3 coding sequence is TGTGCCAGCAGTCCTATACAGCGACCATACAAGCAGTACTTC.

This clonotype appeared a few times. The chain joins TRBV7-2 to TRBJ1-5; D unresolved. The germline V and J ends were trimmed by 1 base and 7 bases, with 5 bases remaining between them. The CDR3 sequence is 12 residues long. Germline assignment: CDR1 SGHTA and CDR2 FQGNSA. CDR3 coding DNA: TGTGCCAGCAGCTTAGACACCCAGCCCCAGCATTTT. Translation gives CASSLDTQPQHF. Full variable domain (rest looked up from reference TRBV7-2 and TRBJ1-5): GAGVSQSPSNKVTEKGKDVELRCDPISGHTALYWYRQSLGQGLEFLIYFQGNSAPDKSGLPSDRFSAERTGGSVSTLTIQRTQQEDSAVYLCASSLDTQPQHFGDGTRLSIL.

This clonotype was detected only a few times. Germline is not matched at one junction end, which may reflect a read error. V is TRBV12-3 or TRBV12-4 and J is TRBJ2-7, with D hard to call. The CDR3 extends over 13 amino acids. The CDR3 spells CVSTPGVAYEQYF. In DNA, the CDR3 is TGTGTCAGCACCCCGGGCGTGGCCTACGAGCAGTACTTC.

The V call is TRBV9, the J call TRBJ1-1; D is unresolved. Germline lookup yields CDR1 SGDLS and CDR2 YYNGEE. The CDR3 consists of 13 residues. The germline V and J ends were trimmed by 0 bases and 4 bases, with 7 bases remaining between them. The CDR3 sequence: CASSVGVGTEAFF. DNA for the CDR3: TGTGCCAGCAGCGTAGGTGTTGGCACTGAAGCTTTCTTT.

V and J are TRBV6-2 or TRBV6-3 and TRBJ2-2; 11 bases align to TRBD2. CDR1 is MNHEY and CDR2 is SVGEGT in the germline V gene. CDR3 length: 18 residues. Unmatched junction bases numbered 5, after V lost 2 bases and J lost 0 bases. The CDR3 DNA reads TGTGCCAGCAGTTACAGGGCTAGCGGGAGGACGAACACCGGGGAGCTGTTTTTT. Translation gives CASSYRASGRTNTGELFF.

The V and J genes are TRBV7-8 and TRBJ2-3, with D hard to call. V was pared by 0 bases and J by 6 bases, with 7 bases between. From germline, CDR1 is SGHVS and CDR2 FQNEAQ. The CDR3 length is 13 residues. CDR3 DNA sequence: TGTGCCAGCAGCTTAGCTGGGCTGGATACGCAGTATTTT. It translates to CASSLAGLDTQYF.

The chain joins TRBV19 to TRBJ1-2; 12 bases are shared with TRBD1. V shed 5 bases and J 5 bases; nucleotides not matched to a gene: 6. CDR3 length: 15 amino acids. Germline V gene sequence: CDR1 LNHDA, CDR2 SQIVND (reference sequence). The CDR3: CASSDRDRGLYGYTF. As DNA, the CDR3 is TGTGCCAGTAGTGATCGGGACAGGGGGCTTTATGGCTACACCTTC.

The chain couples TRBV19 to TRBJ1-6; D not certain. Trimming took off 3 bases at V and 2 bases at J, with 14 bases between the two ends. Germline-derived CDR1 and CDR2 are LNHDA and SQIVND (reference sequence). The CDR3 totals 17 residues. The CDR3 DNA reads as TGTGCCAGTAGTATTCTGGCAGGATTCGCCTATAATTCACCCCTCCACTTT. It specifies CASSILAGFAYNSPLHF.

The V gene is TRBV30, the J gene TRBJ2-1, with TRBD2 identical over 8 bases. This CDR3 region has 16 residues. CDR1 is GTSNPN and CDR2 is SVGIG in the germline V gene (reference sequence). V trimming: 1 base; J trimming: 4 bases; junction bases outside the gene matches: 9. The CDR3 sequence is CAWSGGRREVYNEQFF. The CDR3, as DNA: TGTGCCTGGAGTGGGGGTCGGCGGGAGGTATACAATGAGCAGTTCTTC.

Only a few counts were recorded for this clonotype. The rearrangement uses TRBV29-1 and TRBJ2-1, with 13 bases aligning to TRBD2. Germline CDR1 is SQVTM and CDR2 is ANQGSEA. The V gene end was trimmed by 1 base and the J gene end by 9 bases; junction bases not matched to a gene: 3. The CDR3 sequence is 14 residues long. The CDR3 nucleotides are TGCAGCGTTGAAGGGACTAGCGGGAGTTCTGAGCAGTTCTTC. It is translated as CSVEGTSGSSEQFF.

This clonotype was observed at least ten times. The chain is built from TRBV28 and TRBJ2-5; D is undetermined. This CDR3 is 14 amino acids long. Per germline, CDR1 MDHEN and CDR2 SYDVKM. The V end was cut by 6 bases, the J end by 2 bases, with 13 bases between. CDR3 protein: CASSPLGNQETQYF. In DNA form, the CDR3 reads TGTGCCAGCAGCCCCCTAGGGAATCAAGAGACCCAGTACTTC.

This clonotype turned up a few times. The V gene is TRBV3-1, the J gene TRBJ1-1; D gene uncertain. The V gene lost 1 base and the J gene lost 1 base, with 13 bases spanning the gap. The V gene's germline CDR1 is LGHDT and CDR2 YNNKEL (reference sequence). The CDR3 length is 16 residues. The CDR3 DNA reads TGTGCCAGCAGCCAAGTACCCCTACGGGAGAACACTGAAGCTTTCTTT. This gives the protein CASSQVPLRENTEAFF. Variable domain in full (rest from reference TRBV3-1 and TRBJ1-1): DTAVSQTPKYLVTQMGNDKSIKCEQNLGHDTMYWYKQDSKKFLKIMFSYNNKELIINETVPNRFSPKSPDKAHLNLHINSLELGDSAVYFCASSQVPLRENTEAFFGQGTRLTVV.

There are many counts of this clonotype. The V gene is TRBV28, the J gene TRBJ2-7, with D perhaps assigned TRBD1 or TRBD2 (5 bases each). CDR1 and CDR2 from the germline V gene are MDHEN and SYDVKM. Trimming stripped 8 bases from V and 2 bases from J, with 13 bases between. The CDR3 spans 13 residues. CDR3 nucleotides: TGTGCCAGCGGGGGAACAGCCGCCTACGAGCAGTACTTC. Protein: CASGGTAAYEQYF.

The chain employs TRBV29-1 and TRBJ1-3, with D possibly being TRBD1 (5 bases). V lost 3 bases, J lost 2 bases, and 8 bases lay in between. The germline gives CDR1 SQVTM, CDR2 ANQGSEA. The CDR3 sequence is 13 residues long. CDR3: CSVESGPGNTIYF. As DNA, the CDR3 is TGCAGCGTTGAGTCAGGGCCTGGAAACACCATATATTTT.

The chain couples TRBV5-8 to TRBJ2-2, with D possibly being TRBD1 (6 bases). This CDR3 has 15 amino acids. V shed 3 bases and J shed 2 bases, with 11 bases lying between them. Per germline, CDR1 SGHTS and CDR2 YDEGEE. CDR3 region: CASSSGVRNTGELFF. In DNA, the CDR3 is TGTGCCAGCAGCTCAGGGGTTAGAAACACCGGGGAGCTGTTTTTT.